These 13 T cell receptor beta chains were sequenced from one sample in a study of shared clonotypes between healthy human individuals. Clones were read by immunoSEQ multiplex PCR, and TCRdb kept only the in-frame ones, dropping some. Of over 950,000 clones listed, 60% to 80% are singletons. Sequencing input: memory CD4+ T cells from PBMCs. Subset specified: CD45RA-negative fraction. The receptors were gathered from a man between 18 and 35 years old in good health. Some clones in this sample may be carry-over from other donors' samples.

The CDR3 bases are TGTGCCAGCAGCGCCCAGGGGCGTACGTACAATGAGCAGTTCTTC. Its protein product is CASSAQGRTYNEQFF. V is TRBV9 and J is TRBJ2-1, with a tentative D call TRBD1 (6 bases). Per the germline V gene, CDR1 is SGDLS and CDR2 is YYNGEE. V dropped 3 bases and J dropped 4 bases, with 14 bases sitting between them. The CDR3 is 15 amino acids.

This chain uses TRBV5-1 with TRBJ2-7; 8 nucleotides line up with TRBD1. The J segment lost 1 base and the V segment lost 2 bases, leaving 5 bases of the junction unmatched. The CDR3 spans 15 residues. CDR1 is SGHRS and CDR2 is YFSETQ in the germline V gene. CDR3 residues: CASSFRQGKSYEQYF. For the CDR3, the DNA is TGCGCCAGCAGCTTTCGACAGGGGAAATCCTACGAGCAGTACTTC.

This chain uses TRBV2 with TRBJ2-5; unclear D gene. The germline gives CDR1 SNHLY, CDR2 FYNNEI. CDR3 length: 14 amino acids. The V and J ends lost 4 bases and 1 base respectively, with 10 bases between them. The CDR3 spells CASSGTDFQETQYF. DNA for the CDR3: TGTGCCAGCAGTGGAACGGATTTCCAAGAGACCCAGTACTTC.

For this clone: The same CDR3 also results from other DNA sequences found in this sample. The CDR3 nucleotides read TGCGCCAGCAGCTCAGCCGGTGAACTAGCGTGGTCCGAGCAGTACTTC. It specifies CASSSAGELAWSEQYF. The chain uses TRBV5-1 and TRBJ2-7; the match to TRBD2 covers 7 bases. The CDR3 is 16 residues long. The germline V gene encodes CDR1 SGHRS and CDR2 YFSETQ. V lost 3 bases to trimming and J lost 6 bases; unmatched junction nucleotides: 15.

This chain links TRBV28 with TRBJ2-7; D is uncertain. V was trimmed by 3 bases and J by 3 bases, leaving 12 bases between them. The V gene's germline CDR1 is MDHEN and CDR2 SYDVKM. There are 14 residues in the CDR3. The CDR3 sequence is CASSFPPGGYEQYF. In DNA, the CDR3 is TGTGCCAGCAGTTTCCCACCGGGCGGCTACGAGCAGTACTTC.

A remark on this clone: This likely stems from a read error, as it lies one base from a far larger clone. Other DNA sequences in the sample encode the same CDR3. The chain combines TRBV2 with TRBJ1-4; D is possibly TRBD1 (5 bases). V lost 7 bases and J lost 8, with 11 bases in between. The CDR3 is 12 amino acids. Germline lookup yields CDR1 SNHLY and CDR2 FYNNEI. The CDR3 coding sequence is TGTGCCAGCATCTCAACAGGAGAAAAACTGTTTTTT. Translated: CASISTGEKLFF.

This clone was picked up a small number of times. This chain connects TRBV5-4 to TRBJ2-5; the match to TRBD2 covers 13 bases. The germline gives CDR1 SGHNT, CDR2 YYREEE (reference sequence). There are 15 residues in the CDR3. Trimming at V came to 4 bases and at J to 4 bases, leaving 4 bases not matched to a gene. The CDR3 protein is CASSTGTSGIETQYF. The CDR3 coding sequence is TGTGCCAGCAGCACGGGGACTAGCGGGATAGAGACCCAGTACTTC. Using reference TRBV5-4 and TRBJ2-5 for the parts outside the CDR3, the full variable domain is ETGVTQSPTHLIKTRGQQVTLRCSSQSGHNTVSWYQQALGQGPQFIFQYYREEENGRGNFPPRFSGLQFPNYSSELNVNALELDDSALYLCASSTGTSGIETQYFGPGTRLLVL.

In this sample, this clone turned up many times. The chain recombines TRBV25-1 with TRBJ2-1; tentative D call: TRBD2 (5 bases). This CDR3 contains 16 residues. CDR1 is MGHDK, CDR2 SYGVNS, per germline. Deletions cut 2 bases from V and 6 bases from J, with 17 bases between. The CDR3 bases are TGTGCCAGCAGTGAAATGGGCGCGGCTAGCTCCAATGAGCAGTTCTTC. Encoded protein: CASSEMGAASSNEQFF.

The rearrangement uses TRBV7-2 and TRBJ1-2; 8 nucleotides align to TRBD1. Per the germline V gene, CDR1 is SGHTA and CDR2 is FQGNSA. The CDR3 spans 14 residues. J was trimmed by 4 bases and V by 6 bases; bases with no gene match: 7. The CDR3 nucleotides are TGTGCCAGCAGTCAAGACAGGGGCGCCTATGGCTACACCTTC. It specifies CASSQDRGAYGYTF. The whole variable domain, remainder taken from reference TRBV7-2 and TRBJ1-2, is GAGVSQSPSNKVTEKGKDVELRCDPISGHTALYWYRQSLGQGLEFLIYFQGNSAPDKSGLPSDRFSAERTGGSVSTLTIQRTQQEDSAVYLCASSQDRGAYGYTFGSGTRLTVV.

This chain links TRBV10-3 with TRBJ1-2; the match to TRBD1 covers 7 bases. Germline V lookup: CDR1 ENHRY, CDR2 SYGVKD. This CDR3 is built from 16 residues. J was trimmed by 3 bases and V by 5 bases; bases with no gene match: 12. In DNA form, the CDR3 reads TGTGCCATCAGTACTACAGGGGATTTCCTCCACTATGGCTACACCTTC. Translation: CAISTTGDFLHYGYTF.

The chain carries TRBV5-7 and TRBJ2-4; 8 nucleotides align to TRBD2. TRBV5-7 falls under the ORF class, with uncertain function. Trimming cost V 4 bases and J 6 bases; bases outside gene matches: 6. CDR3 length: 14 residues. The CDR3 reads CASSGWTSPNIQYF. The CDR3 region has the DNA TGTGCCAGCAGCGGATGGACTAGCCCAAACATTCAGTACTTC.

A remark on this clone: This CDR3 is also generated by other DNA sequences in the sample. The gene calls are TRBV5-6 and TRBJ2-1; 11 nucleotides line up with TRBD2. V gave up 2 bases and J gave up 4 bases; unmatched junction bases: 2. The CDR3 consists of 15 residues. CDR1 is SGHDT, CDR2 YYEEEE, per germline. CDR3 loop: CASSFGLAGYNEQFF. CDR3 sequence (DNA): TGTGCCAGCAGCTTTGGACTAGCGGGTTACAATGAGCAGTTCTTC.

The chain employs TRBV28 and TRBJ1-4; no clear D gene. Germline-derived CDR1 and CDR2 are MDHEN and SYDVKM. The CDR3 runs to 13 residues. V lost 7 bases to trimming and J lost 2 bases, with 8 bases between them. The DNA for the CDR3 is TGTGCCAGCAAGACGGGGACTAATGAAAAACTGTTTTTT. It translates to CASKTGTNEKLFF.